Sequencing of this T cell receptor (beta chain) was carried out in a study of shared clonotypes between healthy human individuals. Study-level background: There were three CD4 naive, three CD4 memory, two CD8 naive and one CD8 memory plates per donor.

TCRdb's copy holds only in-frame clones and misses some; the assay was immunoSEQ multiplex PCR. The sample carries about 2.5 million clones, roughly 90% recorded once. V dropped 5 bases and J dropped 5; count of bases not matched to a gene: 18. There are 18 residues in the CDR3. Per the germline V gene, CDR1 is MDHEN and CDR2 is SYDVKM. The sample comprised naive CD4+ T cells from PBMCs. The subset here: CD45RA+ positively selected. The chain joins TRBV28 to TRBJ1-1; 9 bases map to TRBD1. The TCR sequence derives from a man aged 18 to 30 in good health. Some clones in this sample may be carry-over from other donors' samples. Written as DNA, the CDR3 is TGTGCCAGCAGTCGACGGGGGGACAGGGTCAAGAGGGGAACTGAAGCTTTCTTT. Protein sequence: CASSRRGDRVKRGTEAFF.